The clone carrying this T cell receptor beta chain occurred a few times. Its cognate antigen is unknown. The sample comes from a study of T cells in Graves' hyperthyroidism and ophthalmopathy. Whole-study findings and limits: Among clonotypes expanded in thyroid above 0.001, most were also found in blood. Classification by a 13 V-J model distinguished ophthalmopathy from stable hyperthyroidism.

Trimming took 5 bases from V and 4 from J; bases not matched to a gene: 5. This CDR3 comprises 14 residues. Germline assignment: CDR1 DFQATT and CDR2 SNEGSKA (reference sequence). Researchers took RNA transcripts and amplified the TCR beta CDR3 regions from them. HTBI primers were employed in a first-round RT-PCR of the TCR CDR3. TCRdb ran MiXCR on the multiplex PCR reads and lists one entry per CDR3 protein. The sample carries hundreds of thousands of distinct CDR3 sequences, about 45% recorded once. Clinical symptoms, serum thyroxine, TRAb, thyroid ultrasound and orbital computed tomography informed diagnoses.

The sequencing sample was made of peripheral blood or thyroid tissue (not recorded which). J is TRBJ1-4 and V is TRBV20-1, with 9 positions matching TRBD1. The receptor was derived from an adult man with Graves' disease, either hyperthyroidism or ophthalmopathy (not recorded which). CDR3 sequence: CSAEGQGYNEKLFF. The CDR3 coding sequence is TGCAGTGCTGAGGGACAGGGCTATAATGAAAAACTGTTTTTT.